The 21 T cell receptor beta chains below all came from one sample that was sequenced in a study of immune evolution from preneoplasia to lung adenocarcinoma. Generated by immunoSEQ multiplex PCR, the TCRdb table keeps only in-frame clones and is missing some. The sample lists approximately 11,000 clones, approximately 82% occurring once. Material: FFPE minimally invasive lung adenocarcinoma tissue. The source is a person aged 65 to 85 with lung adenocarcinoma.

This chain links TRBV2 with TRBJ1-5; D might be TRBD1 (6 bases). The germline V gene encodes CDR1 SNHLY and CDR2 FYNNEI. Trimming took off 6 bases at V and 6 bases at J, with 15 bases between the two ends. The CDR3 is 14 amino acids. CDR3 sequence reads: CASRGTGSVQPQHF. The CDR3 nucleotides read TGTGCCAGCAGGGGCACAGGGTCCGTTCAGCCCCAGCATTTT.

This clone was seen only a few times. J is TRBJ2-5 and V is TRBV6-1; a weak D match, TRBD2 (5 bases). V gave up 7 bases and J gave up 5 bases, with 11 bases separating them. The CDR3 is made up of 12 amino acids. Germline V gives CDR1 MNHNS, CDR2 SASEGT. The CDR3 protein is CASMRRRETQYF. CDR3 nucleotides: TGTGCCAGCATGCGGCGGAGGGAGACCCAGTACTTC.

To note about this clone: Sequence at one end of the junction differs from germline and may be a read error. V is TRBV2 and J is TRBJ2-5; D may match TRBD1 or TRBD2 (5 bases each). CDR3 length: 14 residues. Looked up from germline, CDR1 is SNHLY and CDR2 is FYNNEI. As DNA, the CDR3 is TGTGCCAGCCCAGGGAGAAGGGACCAAGAGACCCGGTACTTC. This encodes CASPGRRDQETRYF. Looking up the rest from reference TRBV2 and TRBJ2-5 gives the full variable domain: EPEVTQTPSHQVTQMGQEVILRCVPISNHLYFYWYRQILGQKVEFLVSFYNNEISEKSEIFDDQFSVERPDGSNFTLKIRSTKLEDSAMYFCASPGRRDQETRYFGPGTRLLVL.

The V call is TRBV4-1, the J call TRBJ2-7; 11 bases match TRBD1. Trimming removed 1 base from V and 8 bases from J; junction bases left unmatched: 10. Per germline, CDR1 MGHRA and CDR2 YSYEKL. The CDR3 is 16 amino acids. The CDR3 sequence is CASSQGKGTGGLKQYF. CDR3 sequence (DNA): TGCGCCAGCAGCCAAGGAAAAGGGACAGGGGGATTAAAGCAGTACTTC.

The V call is TRBV27, the J call TRBJ2-1; D is unresolved. Between the trimmed V and J ends, which lost 6 bases and 0 bases, there was a span of 12 bases. The germline CDR1 and CDR2 sequences are MNHEY and SMNVEV (reference sequence). The CDR3 runs to 15 residues. CDR3 sequence (DNA): TGTGCCAGCAGCCAACTCACCCTCTCCTACAATGAGCAGTTCTTC. Translating gives CASSQLTLSYNEQFF.

The V and J genes are TRBV29-1 and TRBJ2-1, with 11 bases that match TRBD2. The germline V gene encodes CDR1 SQVTM and CDR2 ANQGSEA. After removal of 7 bases from V and 8 bases from J, the junction contained 13 bases not matched to a gene. The CDR3 sequence is 15 residues long. CDR3: CSAGTSGAQGDEQFF. The CDR3 DNA follows: TGCAGCGCCGGGACTAGCGGCGCCCAGGGGGATGAGCAGTTCTTC.

This clone was counted only a few times. In nucleotides, the CDR3 is TGTGCCAGCAGCTTAATCGGACGCGACGAGCAGTACTTC. Translation gives CASSLIGRDEQYF. The chain links TRBV11-2 to TRBJ2-7; D is uncertain. The CDR3 length is 13 residues. V was cut by 2 bases and J by 5 bases, with 10 bases left in between. Per germline, CDR1 SGHAT and CDR2 FQNNGV.

The chain employs TRBV19 and TRBJ1-2, with TRBD1 identical over 7 bases. Germline assignment: CDR1 LNHDA and CDR2 SQIVND (reference sequence). V lost 4 bases and J lost 6; bases outside the gene matches: 20. The CDR3 runs to 18 residues. The CDR3 sequence is CASSTEPGEGAQRDGYTF. The CDR3 coding sequence is TGTGCCAGTAGTACGGAGCCCGGGGAGGGGGCGCAAAGAGATGGCTACACCTTC.

The genes are TRBV25-1 and TRBJ2-1; 9 bases align to TRBD1. CDR3 length: 15 residues. Germline trimming cut 3 bases from V and 7 bases from J; bases unmatched to any gene: 7. Germline CDR1 MGHDK, CDR2 SYGVNS. The CDR3: CASSETGTGKNEQFF. CDR3 sequence (DNA): TGTGCCAGCAGTGAGACCGGGACAGGGAAGAATGAGCAGTTCTTC.

J is TRBJ2-2 and V is TRBV7-3, with 11 bases fitting TRBD2. CDR3 length: 15 residues. Per the germline V gene, CDR1 is SGHTA and CDR2 is FQGTGA. With V trimmed by 2 bases and J by 7 bases, 3 bases remained unmatched. The CDR3 spells CASSLASGGIGELFF. CDR3 DNA sequence: TGTGCCAGCAGCTTAGCTAGCGGGGGGATCGGGGAGCTGTTTTTT.

The chain couples TRBV11-2 to TRBJ2-3; D is unresolved. This CDR3 spans 13 amino acids. CDR1 and CDR2 (germline): SGHAT, FQNNGV. V shed 5 bases and J shed 3 bases, with 9 bases lying between them. The DNA of the CDR3 is TGTGCCAGCAGCGCTAAACTGACAGATACGCAGTATTTT. The encoded protein is CASSAKLTDTQYF.

The genes are TRBV21-1 and TRBJ1-5; the table's D call, TRBD1, has no DNA check behind it. TRBV21-1 is a listed pseudogene. The CDR3 loop spans 17 amino acids. CDR3 region: CASSNQHRGKIWQPQHF. The CDR3 DNA is TGTGCCAGCAGCAACCAGCACAGGGGAAAGATATGGCAGCCCCAGCATTTT.

V gene TRBV7-9 combines with J gene TRBJ1-4, with 7 bases identical to TRBD1. Trimming at V came to 1 base and at J to 5 bases, leaving 7 bases not matched to a gene. This CDR3 region has 16 residues. Germline V gene data show CDR1 as SEHNR and CDR2 as FQNEAQ (reference sequence). The chain's CDR3 is CASSLGNRGPNEKLFF. The CDR3 coding sequence is TGTGCCAGCAGCTTAGGGAACAGGGGACCGAATGAAAAACTGTTTTTT.

Only a few counts were recorded for this clone. J is TRBJ2-1 and V is TRBV5-1; possible D gene TRBD1, 5 bases. V lost 0 bases, J lost 2 bases, and 9 bases lay in between. The CDR3 sequence is 15 residues long. Per the germline V gene, CDR1 is SGHRS and CDR2 is YFSETQ. The CDR3 sequence: CASSLEGRAYNEQFF. The CDR3 nucleotides read TGCGCCAGCAGCTTGGAGGGCAGGGCCTACAATGAGCAGTTCTTC.

V and J are TRBV29-1 and TRBJ1-1, with D possibly TRBD1 on 5 matching bases. CDR3 length: 13 residues. Looked up from germline, CDR1 is SQVTM and CDR2 is ANQGSEA. V shed 5 bases and J shed 6 bases, with 16 bases lying between them. The CDR3 loop is CSVNPGGAAEAFF. DNA of the CDR3: TGCAGCGTTAATCCCGGCGGGGCGGCTGAAGCTTTCTTT.

This rearrangement joins TRBV30 to TRBJ2-5; 11 bases match TRBD2. From germline, CDR1 is GTSNPN and CDR2 SVGIG (reference sequence). CDR3 length: 14 amino acids. V lost 4 bases, J lost 4 bases, and 5 bases stayed unmatched. CDR3 coding DNA: TGTGCCTGGACTAGCGGGGGGCTAGGAGAGACCCAGTACTTC. It encodes CAWTSGGLGETQYF.

The chain is built from TRBV4-1 and TRBJ1-4; tentatively, D is TRBD1 (5 bases). The V and J ends lost 10 bases and 4 bases respectively, with 13 bases between them. Germline loops: CDR1 MGHRA, CDR2 YSYEKL. The CDR3 covers 13 residues. Here the CDR3 reads CATRGELNEKLFF. The DNA for the CDR3 is TGCGCCACTCGGGGGGAACTTAATGAAAAACTGTTTTTT.

This clone was seen more than once but under ten times. V is TRBV30 and J is TRBJ1-1, with D hard to call. This CDR3 is 13 amino acids long. Trimming cost V 2 bases and J 4 bases, with 11 bases left between them. Germline V CDR1 and CDR2: GTSNPN, SVGIG (reference sequence). DNA for the CDR3: TGTGCCTGGAGTACCGGCCCGGGCACTGAAGCTTTCTTT. It translates to CAWSTGPGTEAFF.

V usage is TRBV14 and J usage is TRBJ1-2; a possible D gene is TRBD1 (6 bases). CDR1 and CDR2 from the germline V gene are SGHDN and FVKESK. This CDR3 is built from 14 residues. Trimming removed 1 base from V and 4 bases from J, with 10 bases in between. The CDR3 bases are TGTGCCAGCAGCCAAGTAGGAGGGGGCTATGGCTACACCTTC. This translates into CASSQVGGGYGYTF.

The chain couples TRBV5-4 to TRBJ1-1, with D hard to call. The V end lost 4 bases, the J end lost 1 base, and 11 bases lay between the germline ends. The CDR3 is made up of 14 amino acids. CDR1 is SGHNT, CDR2 YYREEE, per germline (reference sequence). CDR3 DNA sequence: TGTGCCAGCAGCCCTATAAGAGGGAACACTGAAGCTTTCTTT. Translation: CASSPIRGNTEAFF. Variable domain in full (rest from reference TRBV5-4 and TRBJ1-1): ETGVTQSPTHLIKTRGQQVTLRCSSQSGHNTVSWYQQALGQGPQFIFQYYREEENGRGNFPPRFSGLQFPNYSSELNVNALELDDSALYLCASSPIRGNTEAFFGQGTRLTVV.

This chain links TRBV15 with TRBJ1-2, with a tentative D call TRBD1 (5 bases). From germline, CDR1 is LNHNV and CDR2 YYDKDF (reference sequence). The CDR3 has 16 residues. Between the trimmed V and J ends, which lost 3 bases and 4 bases, there was a span of 18 bases. The DNA of the CDR3 is TGTGCCACCAGCAGCCTTCTCGGGACGTCGAGCTATGGCTACACCTTC. Its translation: CATSSLLGTSSYGYTF. The entire variable domain, with the rest obtained from reference TRBV15 and TRBJ1-2, is as follows: DAMVIQNPRYQVTQFGKPVTLSCSQTLNHNVMYWYQQKSSQAPKLLFHYYDKDFNNEADTPDNFQSRRPNTSFCFLDIRSPGLGDTAMYLCATSSLLGTSSYGYTFGSGTRLTVV.